The sequence of this T cell receptor (beta chain) was determined in a study of cytomegalovirus exposure and HLA in healthy donors. Comments on this clone: What it binds is not known.

The CDR3 has 16 residues. From germline, CDR1 is SGHDT and CDR2 YYEEEE. The V segment lost 3 bases and the J segment 0 bases; nucleotides outside the gene matches: 4. Regarding the study as a whole: Sequencing likely generated an artifact that appeared as a cluster of highly shared sequence variants. The study dropped some indistinguishable V segments, TRBV6-2 and TRBV6-3 among them.

It was with 60 Vbeta and 13 Jbeta primers that the PCR ran. Sequenced by immunoSEQ multiplex PCR; TCRdb stores in-frame clones only, minus some. The repertoire holds about 130,000 clones, with about 80% as singletons. The V and J genes are TRBV5-6 and TRBJ1-3; the match to TRBD1 covers 9 bases. The sample comprised PBMCs. The clonotype was recovered from a man aged 40-49 years in good health and CMV-seropositive. The CDR3 here is CASSYRGLSSGNTIYF. CDR3 DNA: TGTGCCAGCAGCTACAGGGGGCTGAGCTCTGGAAACACCATATATTTT.